This T cell receptor beta chain was retrieved from a study of cytomegalovirus exposure and HLA in healthy donors. The study ran its PCR with 60 Vbeta and 13 Jbeta primers. TCRdb keeps only in-frame clones here, not all; method: immunoSEQ multiplex PCR. The data hold about 98,000 clones, with more than 60% observed a single time. As to this clone: Its antigen is as yet unknown.

Study observations and caveats: CMV serostatus was the sole immune exposure information available. Cytomegalovirus-associated TCR beta chains were listed, numbering roughly 150. It is likely that the observed cluster of highly shared sequence variants was a sequencing artifact.

V was pared by 6 bases and J by 6 bases, with 14 bases between. The CDR3 sequence is 13 residues long. Germline CDR1 and CDR2: SGHTA and FQGNSA. The chain employs TRBV7-2 and TRBJ1-1; D gene unclear. Sequencing was performed on PBMCs. This receptor was taken from a man in his fifties in good health and CMV-seronegative. CDR3: CASSFYLSPEAFF. In nucleotides, the CDR3 is TGTGCCAGCAGTTTTTACCTATCCCCTGAAGCTTTCTTT.